This TCR beta chain was documented in a study of T cell responses to AZD1222 COVID-19 vaccine. Using immunoSEQ multiplex PCR, the repertoire was profiled, and TCRdb retains in-frame clones only, with some absent. Among approximately 150,000 clones, more than 75% were seen once, and the ten largest hold 4% to 5.5%. Details on this clone: What it recognizes is unknown.

Study-level findings and limits: Repertoire sampling was restricted to post-peak T cell response timepoints. Researchers report vaccine-associated CD4 TCRs spanning spike, with dominance at 160-218 and 743-854.

Second-dose intervals of approximately 4 or approximately 12 weeks were pooled. The CDR3 runs to 15 residues. Trimming cost V 4 bases and J 7 bases; bases outside gene matches: 5. Germline V lookup: CDR1 MGHRA, CDR2 YSYEKL. The input for sequencing was peripheral blood, taken 28 days after the second AZD1222 dose. V is TRBV4-1 and J is TRBJ2-2; 11 bases are a match to TRBD2. This TCR was sampled from an adult who received the AZD1222 COVID-19 vaccine. As DNA, the CDR3 is TGCGCCAGCAGCCTTGGGACTAGCGGCGACGGGGAGCTGTTTTTT. Translation: CASSLGTSGDGELFF.